The rows below give T cell receptor beta chains drawn from one sample of a study of T cell responses to AZD1222 COVID-19 vaccine. This table comes from immunoSEQ multiplex PCR, and its TCRdb copy is limited to in-frame clones, with some not included. The data show about 140,000 clones, around 90% seen once. This specimen consisted of peripheral blood, obtained 28 days after the second AZD1222 dose. Receptor source: an adult who received the AZD1222 COVID-19 vaccine. Each CDR3 is given with its conserved first and last residue. D genes are given only for firm matches.

V gene	D gene	J gene	CDR3 DNA	CDR3 protein
TRBV5-4	NA	TRBJ2-5	TGTGCCAGCAGCTTCCAAGAGACCCAGTACTTC	CASSFQETQYF
TRBV6-5	NA	TRBJ2-4	TGTGCCAGCAGTCCCACCATGGTTAAAAACATTCAGTACTTC	CASSPTMVKNIQYF
TRBV30	NA	TRBJ1-5	TGTGCCTGGACCCCCCAGGGCAACCAGCCCCAGCATTTT	CAWTPQGNQPQHF
TRBV4-1	TRBD1	TRBJ1-2	TGCGCCAGCAGCCCCCTTCCGGGACAGGGCCTCCTTGTTTGGGAAGGCTACACCTTC	CASSPLPGQGLLVWEGYTF
TRBV7-9	NA	TRBJ1-2	TGTGCCAGCAGCTTAATCCAGGACGCCAAGGGTGGCTACACCTTC	CASSLIQDAKGGYTF
TRBV7-8	TRBD1	TRBJ2-7	TGTGCCAGCAGCGGCAGGACAGGGCCTAACTCCTACGAGCAGTACTTC	CASSGRTGPNSYEQYF
TRBV27	NA	TRBJ2-1	TGTGCCAGCTGGCGGGCTACTTACAATGAGCAGTTCTTC	CASWRATYNEQFF
TRBV24-1	NA	TRBJ1-1	TGTGCCACCAGTGAAGACCAGAACACTGAAGCTTTCTTT	CATSEDQNTEAFF
TRBV30	TRBD1	TRBJ2-2	TGTGCCTGGAGTGTAGGGCCCGGACAGGGTCGGGAGCACGGGGAGCTGTTTTTT	CAWSVGPGQGREHGELFF
TRBV5-1	NA	TRBJ1-3	TGCGCCAGCTTGAGTTGGGGAAACACCATATATTTT	CASLSWGNTIYF
TRBV21-1	NA	TRBJ1-6	TGTGCCAGCCTATCCGGGACAGGCATGTATAATTCACCCCTCCACTTT	CASLSGTGMYNSPLHF
TRBV20-1	NA	TRBJ1-2	TGCAGTGCCCACACTAACTATGGCTACACCTTC	CSAHTNYGYTF
TRBV6-2/TRBV6-3	NA	TRBJ1-2	TGTGCCAGCACCCCAAATGGTTACGGCTACACCTTC	CASTPNGYGYTF